This T cell receptor beta chain was retrieved from a study of blood T cell repertoires in COVID-19. Study overall: From the United States, Italy and Spain came samples of acute and convalescent COVID-19.

Enrolled through a virtual design, the participants were between about 18 and 89 years of age and came from approximately 25 US areas. For recovered donors of Cohort 3, there were two negative PCRs, clearance, or symptom resolution. CDR1 is MRHNA, CDR2 SNTAGT, per germline. V lost 4 bases, J lost 9 bases, and 13 bases lay in between. This CDR3 spans 13 amino acids. In the study's own analysis: Cell counts per sample came from amplifying reference gene primers. This table comes from immunoSEQ multiplex PCR, and its TCRdb copy is limited to in-frame clones, with some not included. That table gives V, J and clone size, and the DNA gave D and trimming. This sample has around 150,000 clones, with over 75% found just once.

The sequence was collected from a man aged 45-65 years who had recovered from COVID-19. Sequenced material: PBMCs or T cells enriched from blood (not recorded which). This sequence joins TRBV6-4 and TRBJ2-1; D is perhaps TRBD2 (6 bases). As DNA, the CDR3 is TGTGCCAGCAGTGCTAGCGCACGTGGTGAGCAGTTCTTC. It codes for CASSASARGEQFF.